This paragraph covers one T cell receptor beta chain sequence. The antigen remains undetermined. The CDR3 consists of 20 residues. The junction had 17 bases not matched to a gene; V was cut back by 1 base and J by 4 bases. These data originate in a study of response to subunit inactivated influenza vaccine. Points from the study as a whole: It was the authors' suggestion that each seasonal influenza vaccination recruits few new T cells.

TCRdb processed the RT-PCR reads anew with MiXCR; each CDR3 protein has one entry. The sample contains hundreds of thousands of distinct CDR3 sequences, less than 20% of which appear only once. The receptor was derived from a man in his forties or fifties who received an inactivated influenza vaccine. The chain is built from TRBV12-3 or TRBV12-4 and TRBJ2-5; 11 positions match TRBD2. The material was PBMCs from blood, obtained less than 6 days after vaccination. CDR3 region: CASSLGLRGLADPWGETQYF. The CDR3 DNA reads TGTGCCAGCAGTTTAGGTCTTAGGGGACTAGCGGATCCCTGGGGAGAGACCCAGTACTTC.